The TCR beta chain under discussion was sequenced for a study of response to subunit inactivated influenza vaccine. The CDR3 totals 17 residues. Germline V CDR1 and CDR2: DFQATT, SNEGSKA (reference sequence). V was pared by 3 bases and J by 7 bases, with 25 bases between. TCRdb reprocessed the RT-PCR reads via MiXCR and lists one record per CDR3 protein. The sample holds 800,000 to 1,000,000 distinct CDR3 sequences; about 20% are singletons and the top ten take 10%. The input for sequencing was PBMCs from blood, taken roughly 5 days after vaccination. The chain joins TRBV20-1 to TRBJ2-1, with D tentatively TRBD1 (6 bases). This clonotype was sampled from a man in his fifties or sixties who received an inactivated influenza vaccine. The CDR3 protein is CSASHREGRFGWNEQFF. CDR3 nucleotides: TGCAGTGCTAGCCACAGGGAAGGGAGATTTGGGTGGAATGAGCAGTTCTTC.